Shown below are 10 T cell receptor beta chains from a single sample sequenced in a study of shared clonotypes between healthy human individuals. Here immunoSEQ multiplex PCR was the method, and the copy in TCRdb shows in-frame clones only, minus some. The data show under 200,000 clones, 85% to 95% seen once. Source material: naive CD4+ T cells sorted from blood. The subset is: CD45RA+ positively selected. All receptors derive from a woman aged 30 to 39 in good health.

J is TRBJ1-3 and V is TRBV2, with 7 positions matching TRBD1. The CDR3 loop spans 15 amino acids. After removal of 4 bases from V and 1 base from J, the junction contained 4 bases not matched to a gene. The germline V gene has CDR1 SNHLY and CDR2 FYNNEI. The CDR3 DNA is TGTGCCAGCAGTGGACAGGGTCAGTCTGGAAACACCATATATTTT. Residues: CASSGQGQSGNTIYF.

The chain links TRBV5-8 to TRBJ2-3; 13 bases fit TRBD2. CDR1 and CDR2 (germline): SGHTS, YDEGEE. This CDR3 spans 17 amino acids. Trimming at V came to 0 bases and at J to 5 bases, leaving 6 bases not matched to a gene. The CDR3: CASSLALLAGGRDTQYF. DNA for the CDR3: TGTGCCAGCAGCTTGGCCTTACTAGCGGGAGGGAGAGATACGCAGTATTTT.

The gene calls are TRBV4-2 and TRBJ2-2; TRBD2 aligns across 15 bases. There are 23 residues in the CDR3. J gave up 8 bases and V 3 bases, and 25 bases lay outside the gene matches. CDR1 and CDR2 from the germline V gene are LGHNA and YNFKEQ. The CDR3 here is CASSQSPGRRGLAGGRRDGELFF. As DNA, the CDR3 is TGTGCCAGCAGCCAGTCCCCAGGCCGGCGGGGACTAGCGGGAGGCCGGAGGGATGGGGAGCTGTTTTTT.

The chain combines TRBV28 with TRBJ1-1, with no clear D. With 6 bases removed from V and 7 bases from J, the gap between germline ends came to 12 bases. The CDR3 is made up of 12 amino acids. Germline V gene data show CDR1 as MDHEN and CDR2 as SYDVKM. The CDR3 bases are TGTGCCAGCAGCCCCTTGGAGGATGAAGCTTTCTTT. Protein sequence: CASSPLEDEAFF.

The chain links TRBV29-1 to TRBJ2-7, with 11 nucleotides matching TRBD1. Trimming removed 2 bases from V and 5 bases from J; junction bases left unmatched: 8. CDR1 is SQVTM, CDR2 ANQGSEA, per germline. The CDR3 extends over 15 amino acids. The CDR3 reads CSVESLRTGGHEQYF. The CDR3 DNA sequence: TGCAGCGTTGAATCCCTCAGGACAGGGGGCCACGAGCAGTACTTC.

The V call is TRBV11-2, the J call TRBJ1-4, with 8 positions matching TRBD1. This CDR3 is 16 amino acids long. V gave up 3 bases and J gave up 7 bases; unmatched junction bases: 10. Per germline, CDR1 SGHAT and CDR2 FQNNGV. DNA for the CDR3: TGTGCCAGCAGCTTCACCGGACAGGGATGGGCTGAAAAACTGTTTTTT. Encoded protein: CASSFTGQGWAEKLFF.

The chain carries TRBV28 and TRBJ1-1; D gene unclear. This CDR3 spans 12 amino acids. Germline lookup yields CDR1 MDHEN and CDR2 SYDVKM. V gave up 3 bases and J gave up 8 bases, with 10 bases separating them. CDR3 sequence reads: CASSFFALEAFF. In DNA form, the CDR3 reads TGTGCCAGCAGTTTCTTCGCCTTAGAAGCTTTCTTT.

The CDR3 is CASSPTSGRSNEQFF. The CDR3 region has the DNA TGTGCCAGCAGTCCGACTAGCGGGAGAAGTAATGAGCAGTTCTTC. V and J are TRBV2 and TRBJ2-1, with 12 bases lining up with TRBD2. J gave up 7 bases and V 5 bases, and 6 bases lay outside the gene matches. The germline CDR1 and CDR2 sequences are SNHLY and FYNNEI. CDR3 length: 15 amino acids.

Concerning this clone: Germline and junction disagree at one end, which may indicate a read error. The chain combines TRBV6-6 with TRBJ2-5; TRBD1 is a possible D gene (5 bases). The CDR3 contains 14 residues. Looked up from germline, CDR1 is MNHNY and CDR2 is SVGAGI (reference sequence). The CDR3 nucleotides read TGTGCCAGCAGTTACTCCGGCGGACAAGGGACCCAGTACTTC. It translates to CASSYSGGQGTQYF.

The chain joins TRBV28 to TRBJ1-2; D is unresolved. This CDR3 has 15 amino acids. The V gene lost 4 bases and the J gene lost 1 base, with 13 bases spanning the gap. From germline, CDR1 is MDHEN and CDR2 SYDVKM. The CDR3 loop is CASSSPNHFNYGYTF. As DNA, the CDR3 is TGTGCCAGCAGTTCACCCAACCATTTTAACTATGGCTACACCTTC.